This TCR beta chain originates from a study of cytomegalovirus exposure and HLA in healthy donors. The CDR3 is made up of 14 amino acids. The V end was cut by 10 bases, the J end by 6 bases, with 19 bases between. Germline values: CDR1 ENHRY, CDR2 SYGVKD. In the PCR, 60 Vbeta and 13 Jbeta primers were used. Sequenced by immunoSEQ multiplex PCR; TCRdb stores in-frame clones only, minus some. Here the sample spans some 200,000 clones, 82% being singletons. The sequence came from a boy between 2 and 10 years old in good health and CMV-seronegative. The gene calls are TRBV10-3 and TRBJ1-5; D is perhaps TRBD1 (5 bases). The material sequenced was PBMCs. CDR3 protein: CATKGRGEGQPQHF. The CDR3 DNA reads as TGTGCCACCAAGGGGCGGGGCGAGGGTCAGCCCCAGCATTTT.